Sequencing of this T cell receptor (beta chain) was carried out in a study of blood T cell repertoires in COVID-19. Study overall: The analysed material was cDNA or gDNA that came from T cells, B-cell-depleted T cells, or PBMCs.

Source study methods: It was from reference gene primer amplification that nucleated cell counts were estimated. TCRdb's table, derived via immunoSEQ multiplex PCR, lists solely in-frame clones and lacks some. The DNA gave D and trimming, while V, J and clone size come from that table. This sample has 300,000 to 400,000 clones, with more than 75% found just once. Trimming took off 2 bases at V and 0 bases at J, with 10 bases between the two ends. The CDR3 has 15 amino acids. CDR1 and CDR2 from the germline V gene are GTSNPN and SVGIG (reference sequence). This TCR derives from a woman aged 18 to 35 who had recovered from COVID-19. Sequencing was performed on PBMCs or T cells enriched from blood (not recorded which). The chain employs TRBV30 and TRBJ2-2; D is undetermined. DNA for the CDR3: TGTGCCTGGAGTAAGCACAGTGCGAACACCGGGGAGCTGTTTTTT. Translation: CAWSKHSANTGELFF.